This T cell receptor (beta chain) was documented in a study of regulatory T cells in long-lasting Graves disease. This CDR3 has 14 residues. Per the germline V gene, CDR1 is MNHNS and CDR2 is SASEGT. Trimming took 4 bases from V and 2 from J; bases not matched to a gene: 3. Indicated time point: newly diagnosed GD, antithyroid drugs for less than 3 months. PBMCs were the source of the RNA used for TCR sequencing. Arm-PCR of CDR3 regions with iRepertoire HTBI primers generated TCR beta libraries. In TCRdb, the multiplex PCR reads were re-called with MiXCR into one record per CDR3 protein. The sample has 520,000 or so distinct CDR3 sequences, 9.5% to 15% seen once. Many counts were recorded for this clonotype. The sample was also linked to a second study, of T cells in Graves' hyperthyroidism and ophthalmopathy.

This chain uses TRBV6-1 with TRBJ1-1, with TRBD1 matching over 8 bases. The sequenced sample was peripheral blood mononuclear cells (PBMCs), obtained at new diagnosis, from a patient treated with antithyroid drugs. The clonotype was recovered from a woman under 40 with Graves disease. The CDR3 is CASSVDRGNTEAFF. The CDR3 nucleotides are TGTGCCAGCAGTGTAGACAGGGGTAACACTGAAGCTTTCTTT.